This T cell receptor (beta chain) was recovered during a study of type 1 and type 2 diabetes patients. There are 15 residues in the CDR3. The V end lost 1 base, the J end lost 2 bases, and 11 bases lay between the germline ends. CDR1 is SEHNR and CDR2 is FQNEAQ in the germline V gene (reference sequence). Amplification started from genomic DNA. Amplification of the beta chain CDR3 used 30 forward and 13 reverse multiplex primers. TCRdb re-analysed the multiplex PCR reads in MiXCR, keeping a single row per CDR3 protein. The table records 270,000 or so distinct CDR3 sequences, around 47% of them present only once.

The clonotype comes from a man in his late teens or twenties with type 2 diabetes. The rearrangement joins TRBV7-9 to TRBJ1-2; D remains unclear. The sequenced sample was peripheral blood mononuclear cells (PBMCs). The CDR3 nucleotides read TGTGCCAGCAGCTTAGGACTGACGGACAACTATGGCTACACCTTC. Its protein product is CASSLGLTDNYGYTF.